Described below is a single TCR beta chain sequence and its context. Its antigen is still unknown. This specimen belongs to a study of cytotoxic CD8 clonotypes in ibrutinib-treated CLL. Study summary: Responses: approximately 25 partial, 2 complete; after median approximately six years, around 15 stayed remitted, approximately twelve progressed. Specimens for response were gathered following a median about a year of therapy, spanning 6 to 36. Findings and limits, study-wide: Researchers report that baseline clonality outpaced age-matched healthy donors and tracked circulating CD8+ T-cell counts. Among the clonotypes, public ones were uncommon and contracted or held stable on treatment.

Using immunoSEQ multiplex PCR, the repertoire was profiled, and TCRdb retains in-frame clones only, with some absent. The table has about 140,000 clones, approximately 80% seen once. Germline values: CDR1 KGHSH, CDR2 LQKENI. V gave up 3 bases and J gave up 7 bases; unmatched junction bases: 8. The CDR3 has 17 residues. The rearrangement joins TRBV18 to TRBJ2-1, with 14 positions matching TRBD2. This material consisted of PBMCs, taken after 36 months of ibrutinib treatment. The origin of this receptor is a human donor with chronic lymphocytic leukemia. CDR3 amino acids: CASSPRTSGRLKNEQFF. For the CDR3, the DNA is TGTGCCAGCTCACCTCGGACTAGCGGGAGGTTGAAAAATGAGCAGTTCTTC.